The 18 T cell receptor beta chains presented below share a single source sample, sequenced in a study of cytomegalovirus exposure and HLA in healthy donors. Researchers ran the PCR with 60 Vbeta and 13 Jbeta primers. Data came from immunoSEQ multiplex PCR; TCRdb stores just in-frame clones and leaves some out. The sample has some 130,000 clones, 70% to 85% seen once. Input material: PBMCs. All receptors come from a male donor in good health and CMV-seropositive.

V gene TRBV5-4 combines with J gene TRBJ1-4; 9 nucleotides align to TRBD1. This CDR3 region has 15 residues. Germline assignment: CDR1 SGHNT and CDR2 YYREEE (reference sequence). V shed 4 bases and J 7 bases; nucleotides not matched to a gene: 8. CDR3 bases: TGTGCCAGCAGCAGGGGACAGGGAGGGGGTGAAAAACTGTTTTTT. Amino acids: CASSRGQGGGEKLFF.

The CDR3: CASSGQGAREKLFF. In nucleotides, the CDR3 is TGTGCCAGCAGTGGACAGGGGGCACGTGAAAAACTGTTTTTT. This chain joins TRBV6-1 and TRBJ1-4; 10 bases agree with TRBD1. Germline V lookup: CDR1 MNHNS, CDR2 SASEGT. V was clipped by 4 bases and J by 7 bases; unmatched bases: 3. The length of the CDR3 is 14 residues.

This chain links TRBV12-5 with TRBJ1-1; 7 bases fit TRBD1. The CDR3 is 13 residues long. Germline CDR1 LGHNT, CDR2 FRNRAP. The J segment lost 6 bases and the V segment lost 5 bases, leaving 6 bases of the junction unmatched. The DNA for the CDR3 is TGTGCTAGTGGTCTGGAGGGGGCGGCTGAAGCTTTCTTT. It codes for CASGLEGAAEAFF.

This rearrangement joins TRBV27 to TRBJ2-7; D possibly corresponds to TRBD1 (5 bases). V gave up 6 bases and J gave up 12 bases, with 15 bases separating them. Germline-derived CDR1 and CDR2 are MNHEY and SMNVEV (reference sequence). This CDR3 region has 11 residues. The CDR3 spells CASSLNGRVYF. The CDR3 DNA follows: TGTGCCAGCAGCCTTAATGGCAGGGTGTACTTC.

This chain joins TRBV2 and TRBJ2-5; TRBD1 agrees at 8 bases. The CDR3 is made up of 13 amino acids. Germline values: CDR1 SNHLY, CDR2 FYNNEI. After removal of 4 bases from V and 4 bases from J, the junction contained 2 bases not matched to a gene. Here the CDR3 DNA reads TGTGCCAGCAGTGTCGACAGGGGAGAGACCCAGTACTTC. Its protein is CASSVDRGETQYF.

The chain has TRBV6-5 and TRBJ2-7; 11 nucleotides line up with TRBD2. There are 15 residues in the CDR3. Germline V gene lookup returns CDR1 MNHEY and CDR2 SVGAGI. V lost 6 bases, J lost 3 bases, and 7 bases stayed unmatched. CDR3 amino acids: CASRPLAGGFYEQYF. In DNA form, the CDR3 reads TGTGCCAGCAGACCTCTAGCGGGGGGTTTCTACGAGCAGTACTTC.

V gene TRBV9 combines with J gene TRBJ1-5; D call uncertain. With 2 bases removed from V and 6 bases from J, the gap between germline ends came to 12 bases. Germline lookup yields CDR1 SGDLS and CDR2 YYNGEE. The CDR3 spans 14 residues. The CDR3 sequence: CASSVGKGGQPQHF. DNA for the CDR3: TGTGCCAGCAGCGTCGGAAAGGGAGGTCAGCCCCAGCATTTT.

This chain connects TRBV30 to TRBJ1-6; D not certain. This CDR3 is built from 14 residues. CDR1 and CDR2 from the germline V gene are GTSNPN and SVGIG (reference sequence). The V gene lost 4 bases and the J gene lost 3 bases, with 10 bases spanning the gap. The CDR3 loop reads CAWTQVIYNSPLHF. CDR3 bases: TGTGCCTGGACGCAGGTCATCTATAATTCACCCCTCCACTTT.

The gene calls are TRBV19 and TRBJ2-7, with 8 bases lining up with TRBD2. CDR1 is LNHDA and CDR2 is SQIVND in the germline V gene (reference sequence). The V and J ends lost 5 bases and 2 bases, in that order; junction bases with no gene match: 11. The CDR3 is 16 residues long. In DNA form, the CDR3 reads TGTGCCAGTAGTCCCTATAGCGGGGTTGGCCCCTACGAGCAGTACTTC. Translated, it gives CASSPYSGVGPYEQYF.

CDR3 bases: TGTGCCTGGAGCGCCCGGGTAGCGGAGACCCAGTACTTC. Amino acids: CAWSARVAETQYF. The chain uses TRBV30 and TRBJ2-5, with a tentative D call TRBD2 (5 bases). V was clipped by 3 bases and J by 5 bases, with 13 bases between them. The length of the CDR3 is 13 residues. Germline V gene sequence: CDR1 GTSNPN, CDR2 SVGIG (reference sequence).

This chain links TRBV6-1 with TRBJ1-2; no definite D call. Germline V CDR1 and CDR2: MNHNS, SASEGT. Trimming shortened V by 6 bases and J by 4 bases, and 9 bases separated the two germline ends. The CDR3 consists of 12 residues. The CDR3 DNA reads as TGTGCCAGCAGGGGCAACGGCTATGGCTACACCTTC. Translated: CASRGNGYGYTF.

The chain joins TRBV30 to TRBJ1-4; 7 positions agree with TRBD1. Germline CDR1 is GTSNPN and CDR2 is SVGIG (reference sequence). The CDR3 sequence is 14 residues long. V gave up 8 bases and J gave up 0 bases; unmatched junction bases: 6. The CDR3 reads CAARDRSTNEKLFF. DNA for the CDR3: TGTGCCGCTAGGGACAGATCAACTAATGAAAAACTGTTTTTT.

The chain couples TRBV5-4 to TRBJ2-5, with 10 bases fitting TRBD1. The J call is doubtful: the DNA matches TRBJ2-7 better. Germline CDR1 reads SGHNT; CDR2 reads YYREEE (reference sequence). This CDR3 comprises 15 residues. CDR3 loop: CASSTGGTGADEQYF. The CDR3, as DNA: TGTGCCAGCAGCACCGGAGGGACAGGGGCCGACGAGCAGTACTTC.

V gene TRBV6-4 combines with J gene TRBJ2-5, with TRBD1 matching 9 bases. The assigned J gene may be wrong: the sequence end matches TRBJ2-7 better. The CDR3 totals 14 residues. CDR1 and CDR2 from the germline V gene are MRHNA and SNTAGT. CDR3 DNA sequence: TGTGCCAGCAGTGCCTCGACAGGGGGAGGCGAGCAGTACTTC. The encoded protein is CASSASTGGGEQYF.

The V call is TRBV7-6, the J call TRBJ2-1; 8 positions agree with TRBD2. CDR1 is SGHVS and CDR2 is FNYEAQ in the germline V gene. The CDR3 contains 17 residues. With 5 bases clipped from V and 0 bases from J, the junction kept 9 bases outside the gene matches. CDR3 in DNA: TGTGCCAGCAGCCCCCGTCTAGCGGGCAGCTCCTACAATGAGCAGTTCTTC. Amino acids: CASSPRLAGSSYNEQFF.

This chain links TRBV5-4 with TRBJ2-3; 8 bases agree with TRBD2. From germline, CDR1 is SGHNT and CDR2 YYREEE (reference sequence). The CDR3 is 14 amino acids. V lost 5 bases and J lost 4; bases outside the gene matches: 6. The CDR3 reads CASRGSGGPDTQYF. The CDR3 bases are TGTGCCAGCAGGGGGTCGGGGGGGCCAGATACGCAGTATTTT. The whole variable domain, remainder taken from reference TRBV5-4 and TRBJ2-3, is ETGVTQSPTHLIKTRGQQVTLRCSSQSGHNTVSWYQQALGQGPQFIFQYYREEENGRGNFPPRFSGLQFPNYSSELNVNALELDDSALYLCASRGSGGPDTQYFGPGTRLTVL.

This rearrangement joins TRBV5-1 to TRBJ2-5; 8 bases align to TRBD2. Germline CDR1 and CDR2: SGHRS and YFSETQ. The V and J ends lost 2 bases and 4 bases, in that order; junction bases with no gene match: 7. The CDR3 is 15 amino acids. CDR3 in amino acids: CASSFESGGPETQYF. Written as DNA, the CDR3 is TGCGCCAGCAGCTTCGAATCGGGAGGGCCAGAGACCCAGTACTTC.

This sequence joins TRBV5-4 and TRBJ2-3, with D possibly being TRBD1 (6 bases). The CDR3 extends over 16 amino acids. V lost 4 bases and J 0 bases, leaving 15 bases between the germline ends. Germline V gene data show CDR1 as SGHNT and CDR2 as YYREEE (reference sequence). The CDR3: CASSPDRSTSTDTQYF. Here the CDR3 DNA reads TGTGCCAGCAGCCCTGACAGGTCCACTAGCACAGATACGCAGTATTTT.